The 17 T cell receptor beta chains below come from one sample, sequenced in a study of blood T cell repertoires in COVID-19. The protocol was immunoSEQ multiplex PCR, while the TCRdb copy is restricted to in-frame clones and leaves out a portion. Of fewer than 350,000 clones listed, 85% are singletons. The sequencing sample was made of PBMCs or T cells enriched from blood (not recorded which). Source of these receptors: a woman between 50 and 59 years old who had recovered from COVID-19.

This rearrangement joins TRBV5-1 to TRBJ1-1; no firm D call. From germline, CDR1 is SGHRS and CDR2 YFSETQ. The CDR3 totals 15 residues. Between the trimmed V and J ends, which lost 3 bases and 5 bases, there was a span of 17 bases. CDR3 coding DNA: TGCGCCAGCAGCTCAGGCCCTGGGAGGAAAACTGAAGCTTTCTTT. It encodes CASSSGPGRKTEAFF.

The rearrangement uses TRBV18 and TRBJ2-5, with a weak D call TRBD2 (6 bases). The CDR3 has 13 residues. CDR1 is KGHSH, CDR2 LQKENI, per germline. The V end lost 6 bases, the J end lost 4 bases, and 12 bases lay between the germline ends. CDR3 in amino acids: CASSQGAGETQYF. The DNA for the CDR3 is TGTGCCAGCTCCCAAGGAGCGGGAGAGACCCAGTACTTC.

J is TRBJ1-4 and V is TRBV30, with 7 bases matching TRBD1. With V trimmed by 4 bases and J by 7 bases, 9 bases remained unmatched. Germline V gives CDR1 GTSNPN, CDR2 SVGIG (reference sequence). CDR3 length: 14 residues. In DNA, the CDR3 is TGTGCCTGGAACCCTACAGGGGCTGGTGAAAAACTGTTTTTT. Amino acid sequence: CAWNPTGAGEKLFF.

The chain has TRBV29-1 and TRBJ2-5; the match to TRBD1 covers 7 bases. Trimming removed 6 bases from V and 4 bases from J; junction bases left unmatched: 11. The CDR3 extends over 14 amino acids. The germline V gene has CDR1 SQVTM and CDR2 ANQGSEA. The CDR3 nucleotides read TGCAGCGTCGGTGGGACAGTCCGGGGAGAGACCCAGTACTTC. As protein: CSVGGTVRGETQYF.

This clone appeared once. The chain employs TRBV19 and TRBJ2-1, with TRBD1 identical over 7 bases. Germline V gene lookup returns CDR1 LNHDA and CDR2 SQIVND (reference sequence). This CDR3 comprises 15 residues. V lost 7 bases to trimming and J lost 9 bases; unmatched junction nucleotides: 15. Written as DNA, the CDR3 is TGTGCCAGTAATACTGTAGGCAGGGGGTGGGGTGAGCAGTTCTTC. As protein: CASNTVGRGWGEQFF.

This chain connects TRBV9 to TRBJ1-2; 9 nucleotides align to TRBD1. Germline trimming cut 2 bases from V and 8 bases from J; bases unmatched to any gene: 7. Germline V gene data show CDR1 as SGDLS and CDR2 as YYNGEE. The CDR3 runs to 14 residues. In DNA form, the CDR3 reads TGTGCCAGCAGCGTTGGGACAGGGAAAGGAGGCTACACCTTC. Its protein product is CASSVGTGKGGYTF.

The chain is built from TRBV29-1 and TRBJ2-4; D might be TRBD1 (6 bases). V gave up 0 bases and J gave up 4 bases, with 10 bases separating them. The CDR3 has 14 residues. Germline CDR1 and CDR2: SQVTM and ANQGSEA. The CDR3 nucleotides read TGCAGCGTTGAAGAGTGGACAGTGAAAAACATTCAGTACTTC. Protein: CSVEEWTVKNIQYF.

This CDR3 is CASSVSRSSGANVLTF. The CDR3, as DNA: TGTGCCAGTAGTGTTAGCCGAAGCTCTGGGGCCAACGTCCTGACTTTC. J is TRBJ2-6 and V is TRBV19, with D uncertain. Germline CDR1 reads LNHDA; CDR2 reads SQIVND (reference sequence). CDR3 length: 16 residues. V was pared by 5 bases and J by 0 bases, with 11 bases between.

The V and J genes are TRBV9 and TRBJ2-2; TRBD2 matches 8 bases. The CDR3 has 15 residues. The V and J ends lost 0 bases and 7 bases, in that order; junction bases with no gene match: 5. Looked up from germline, CDR1 is SGDLS and CDR2 is YYNGEE. The CDR3 region has the DNA TGTGCCAGCAGCGTAGCGGGGGGGTATGTCGGGGAGCTGTTTTTT. Translated: CASSVAGGYVGELFF.

The chain joins TRBV7-8 to TRBJ2-5, with D possibly being TRBD1 (5 bases). CDR1 SGHVS and CDR2 FQNEAQ come from the germline V gene. This CDR3 has 16 residues. V was trimmed by 3 bases and J by 0 bases, leaving 14 bases between them. CDR3 DNA: TGTGCCAGCAGCTTCCGGACACAAAGTTACCAAGAGACCCAGTACTTC. Protein: CASSFRTQSYQETQYF.

The V and J genes are TRBV4-1 and TRBJ1-2; D remains ambiguous. This CDR3 region has 17 residues. V shed 0 bases and J shed 4 bases, with 18 bases lying between them. From germline, CDR1 is MGHRA and CDR2 YSYEKL. CDR3 bases: TGCGCCAGCAGCCAAGATTATAAATTAAGATACGGCTATGGCTACACCTTC. Its translation: CASSQDYKLRYGYGYTF.

The rearrangement links TRBV29-1 to TRBJ2-5; 9 positions agree with TRBD1. Germline V lookup: CDR1 SQVTM, CDR2 ANQGSEA. V trimming: 7 bases; J trimming: 5 bases; junction bases outside the gene matches: 5. This CDR3 contains 12 residues. The CDR3 nucleotides are TGCAGCGGATCGACAGGGGGGGAGACCCAGTACTTC. Translated, it gives CSGSTGGETQYF.

The V and J genes are TRBV2 and TRBJ2-2; tentatively, D is TRBD1 (6 bases). Trimming took 10 bases from V and 4 from J, leaving 13 bases between them. Germline CDR1 and CDR2: SNHLY and FYNNEI. This CDR3 is 13 amino acids long. The CDR3 here is CATLVGGTGELFF. DNA of the CDR3: TGTGCCACCCTGGTAGGGGGCACCGGGGAGCTGTTTTTT.

V is TRBV7-8 and J is TRBJ1-2, with 9 bases aligning to TRBD1. Germline CDR1 is SGHVS and CDR2 is FQNEAQ. The V and J ends lost 2 bases and 2 bases, in that order; junction bases with no gene match: 6. The CDR3 consists of 16 residues. The CDR3 sequence is CASSLLGTGNNYGYTF. In nucleotides, the CDR3 is TGTGCCAGCAGCTTATTAGGGACAGGGAACAACTATGGCTACACCTTC.

The CDR3 sequence: CASREGQGVEKLFF. CDR3 nucleotides: TGCGCCAGCAGGGAGGGACAGGGTGTTGAAAAACTGTTTTTT. V usage is TRBV10-1 and J usage is TRBJ1-4; 9 nucleotides line up with TRBD1. V trimming: 6 bases; J trimming: 7 bases; junction bases outside the gene matches: 6. CDR1 and CDR2 from the germline V gene are WNHNN and SYGVQD (reference sequence). The CDR3 consists of 14 residues.

The chain recombines TRBV5-4 with TRBJ2-2; tentatively, D is TRBD1 (5 bases). The germline gives CDR1 SGHNT, CDR2 YYREEE (reference sequence). The germline V and J ends were trimmed by 4 bases and 7 bases, with 8 bases remaining between them. The CDR3 sequence is 12 residues long. This chain's CDR3 is CASSPRDGELFF. The CDR3 DNA follows: TGTGCCAGCAGCCCCAGGGACGGGGAGCTGTTTTTT.

This chain uses TRBV14 with TRBJ1-3; weak D call: TRBD1 (5 bases). The germline CDR1 and CDR2 sequences are SGHDN and FVKESK. This CDR3 is built from 17 residues. Between the trimmed V and J ends, which lost 4 bases and 0 bases, there was a span of 16 bases. The CDR3 bases are TGTGCCAGCAGCCTACGCGCAGGGTGGGTCTCTGGAAACACCATATATTTT. It yields the protein CASSLRAGWVSGNTIYF.